Shown below are 6 T cell receptor beta chains from a single sample sequenced in a study of regulatory T cells in long-lasting Graves disease. Noted time point: persistent/refractory GD, antithyroid drugs over 5 years with positive TRAb. PBMCs were the source of the RNA used for TCR sequencing. In building TCR beta libraries, iRepertoire HTBI primers were used together with Arm-PCR of CDR3 regions. TCRdb passed the multiplex PCR reads through MiXCR, listing each CDR3 protein once. The sample contains approximately 350,000 distinct CDR3 sequences, around 23% of which appear only once. The sequencing used peripheral blood mononuclear cells (PBMCs), collected when the disease was refractory, from a patient treated with antithyroid drugs. These receptor sequences come from a woman between 35 and 50 years old with Graves disease.

In regard to this clonotype: This is likely a read error, given that the CDR3 carries no conserved phenylalanine or tryptophan at its end. The chain employs TRBV20-1 and TRBJ2-7; 9 bases align to TRBD1. This CDR3 has 13 amino acids. Germline CDR1 and CDR2: DFQATT and SNEGSKA (reference sequence). The ends lost 8 bases at V and 5 bases at J; junction bases unmatched: 10. Here the CDR3 DNA reads TGCAGTACCCCCCGGGACAGGGTTCACGAGCAGTACTCC. Its translation: CSTPRDRVHEQYS.

The V and J genes are TRBV20-1 and TRBJ2-7, with 7 bases identical to TRBD2. Germline V gene lookup returns CDR1 DFQATT and CDR2 SNEGSKA (reference sequence). This CDR3 has 14 amino acids. J lost 4 bases, V lost 3 bases, and 9 bases had no gene match. CDR3 loop: CSARAPGLQYEQYF. The CDR3 nucleotides read TGCAGTGCTAGGGCTCCGGGACTACAGTACGAGCAGTACTTC.

This clonotype was seen at least ten times. The V call is TRBV19, the J call TRBJ1-1; a weak D match, TRBD1 (6 bases). This CDR3 is 15 amino acids long. CDR1 and CDR2 from the germline V gene are LNHDA and SQIVND (reference sequence). The germline V and J ends were trimmed by 4 bases and 4 bases, with 16 bases remaining between them. The DNA for the CDR3 is TGTGCCAGTAGTAACAGTCGGGGGGCCGGCACTGAAGCTTTCTTT. This translates into CASSNSRGAGTEAFF. Using reference TRBV19 and TRBJ1-1 for the parts outside the CDR3, the full variable domain is DGGITQSPKYLFRKEGQNVTLSCEQNLNHDAMYWYRQDPGQGLRLIYYSQIVNDFQKGDIAEGYSVSREKKESFPLTVTSAQKNPTAFYLCASSNSRGAGTEAFFGQGTRLTVV.

This clonotype turned up a few times. A much bigger clone sits one base away, suggesting this may be a read error. The chain recombines TRBV28 with TRBJ2-2; D uncertain. The CDR3 length is 12 residues. Germline V lookup: CDR1 MDHEN, CDR2 SYDVKM. CDR3 nucleotide sequence: TGTGCCGGCAGTTTACCCGCCGGGGAGCTGTTTTTT. It specifies CAGSLPAGELFF.

The CDR3: CSVRGPTEAFF. CDR3 DNA sequence: TGCAGCGTTCGGGGACCGACTGAAGCTTTCTTT. The chain carries TRBV29-1 and TRBJ1-1, with D possibly TRBD1 on 5 matching bases. The CDR3 runs to 11 residues. V was clipped by 5 bases and J by 5 bases, with 9 bases between them. From germline, CDR1 is SQVTM and CDR2 ANQGSEA.

This clonotype was counted a few times. This chain joins TRBV5-4 and TRBJ2-5, with 10 bases lining up with TRBD2. The V and J ends lost 0 bases and 6 bases, in that order; junction bases with no gene match: 8. Germline assignment: CDR1 SGHNT and CDR2 YYREEE (reference sequence). The length of the CDR3 is 16 residues. CDR3 coding DNA: TGTGCCAGCAGCTTGGTGAGGCCTAGCGGGAGAAAGACCCAGTACTTC. Protein sequence: CASSLVRPSGRKTQYF.